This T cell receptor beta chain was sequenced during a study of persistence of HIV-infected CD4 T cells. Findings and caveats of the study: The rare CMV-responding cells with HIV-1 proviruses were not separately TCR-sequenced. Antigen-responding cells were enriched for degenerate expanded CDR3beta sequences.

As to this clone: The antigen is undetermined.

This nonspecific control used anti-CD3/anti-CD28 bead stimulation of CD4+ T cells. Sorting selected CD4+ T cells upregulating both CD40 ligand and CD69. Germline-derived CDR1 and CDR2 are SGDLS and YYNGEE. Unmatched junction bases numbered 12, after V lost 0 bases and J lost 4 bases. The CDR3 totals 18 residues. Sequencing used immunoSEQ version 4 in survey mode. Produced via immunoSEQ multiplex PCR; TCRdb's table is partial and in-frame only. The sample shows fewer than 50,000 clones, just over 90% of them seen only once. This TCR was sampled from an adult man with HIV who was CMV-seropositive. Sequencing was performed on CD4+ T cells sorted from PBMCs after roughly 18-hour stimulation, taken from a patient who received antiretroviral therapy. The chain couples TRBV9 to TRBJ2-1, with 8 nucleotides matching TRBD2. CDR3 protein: CASSVVPVTSGGYNEQFF. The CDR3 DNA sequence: TGTGCCAGCAGCGTAGTGCCTGTTACCAGCGGGGGTTACAATGAGCAGTTCTTC.